The rows below give T cell receptor beta chains drawn from one sample of a study of cytomegalovirus exposure and HLA in healthy donors. Measured with immunoSEQ multiplex PCR; TCRdb has only the in-frame clones, and not every one. In the table there are 66,000 or so clones, roughly 90% of which are singletons. Sequencing was done on a sample of PBMCs. The receptors shown here come from a man aged 30 to 45 in good health and CMV-seropositive. CDR3s include the opening cysteine and the closing phenylalanine or tryptophan. Each record gives: clone size, V gene, D gene, J gene, CDR3 DNA, CDR3 protein. D genes are given only for firm matches. Size tells how often a clone was seen (once, few, many) or the class of an expanded clone, and some rows leave it out.

clone_size: -
v_call: TRBV29-1
d_call: -
j_call: TRBJ1-2
cdr3_nt: TGCAGCGCCCGGACAGACCTGACCTATGGCTACACCTTC
cdr3_aa: CSARTDLTYGYTF

clone_size: -
v_call: TRBV27
d_call: -
j_call: TRBJ2-4
cdr3_nt: TGTGCCAGCAGAAAACAGGGTACGACCAAAAACATTCAGTACTTC
cdr3_aa: CASRKQGTTKNIQYF

clone_size: -
v_call: TRBV7-9
d_call: -
j_call: TRBJ2-2
cdr3_nt: TGTGCCAGCAGCTATTGGGGACAAGCTAACACCGGGGAGCTGTTTTTT
cdr3_aa: CASSYWGQANTGELFF

clone_size: -
v_call: TRBV5-1
d_call: -
j_call: TRBJ2-5
cdr3_nt: TGCGCCAGCAGCTCTCAGGGTGGGGACCAGTACTTC
cdr3_aa: CASSSQGGDQYF

clone_size: -
v_call: TRBV5-1
d_call: -
j_call: TRBJ2-2
cdr3_nt: TGCGCCAGCAGCTTATACCGGGAGATTGTCGGGGAGCTGTTTTTT
cdr3_aa: CASSLYREIVGELFF

clone_size: -
v_call: TRBV11-3
d_call: TRBD2
j_call: TRBJ2-1
cdr3_nt: TGTGCCAGCAGCTTTCCCGGGACTACGGGCAATGAGCAGTTCTTC
cdr3_aa: CASSFPGTTGNEQFF

clone_size: few
v_call: TRBV25-1
d_call: -
j_call: TRBJ2-1
cdr3_nt: TGTGCCAGCAGTGAGGGCAGATACAATGAGCAGTTCTTC
cdr3_aa: CASSEGRYNEQFF

clone_size: -
v_call: TRBV2
d_call: TRBD1
j_call: TRBJ1-1
cdr3_nt: TGTGCCAGCAAGATCAGGGGGGTGAACACTGAAGCTTTCTTT
cdr3_aa: CASKIRGVNTEAFF

clone_size: once
v_call: TRBV5-1
d_call: TRBD1
j_call: TRBJ1-1
cdr3_nt: TGCGCCAGCAGCCCGGGACAGGGGGACACTGAAGCTTTCTTT
cdr3_aa: CASSPGQGDTEAFF

clone_size: -
v_call: TRBV7-9
d_call: TRBD2
j_call: TRBJ2-1
cdr3_nt: TGTGCCAGCAGCTTAGGGCACACCCGGGAGGGCCCTCAGAGCAATGAGCAGTTCTTC
cdr3_aa: CASSLGHTREGPQSNEQFF

clone_size: once
v_call: TRBV19
d_call: -
j_call: TRBJ2-7
cdr3_nt: TGTGCCAGTAGTATAAGCCAGGCGTCCTACGAGCAGTACTTC
cdr3_aa: CASSISQASYEQYF

clone_size: -
v_call: TRBV11-2
d_call: -
j_call: TRBJ1-4
cdr3_nt: TGTGCCAGCAGCTTAGATCGATTCACAGATTATAATGAAAAACTGTTTTTT
cdr3_aa: CASSLDRFTDYNEKLFF

clone_size: -
v_call: TRBV11-2
d_call: TRBD2
j_call: TRBJ2-7
cdr3_nt: TGTGCCAGCAGCTCGCCCGGACTAGCGGGCCGTTACGAGCAGTACTTC
cdr3_aa: CASSSPGLAGRYEQYF

clone_size: -
v_call: TRBV4-1
d_call: TRBD2
j_call: TRBJ2-1
cdr3_nt: TGCGCCAGCAGCCAGCTCGGGCGGGAGGTAAGGAATGAGCAGTTCTTC
cdr3_aa: CASSQLGREVRNEQFF

clone_size: -
v_call: TRBV9
d_call: TRBD2
j_call: TRBJ2-1
cdr3_nt: TGTGCCAGCAGCGTAGGGGGACTAGCGAGTTATGAGAAAAGCTCCTACAATGAGCAGTTCTTC
cdr3_aa: CASSVGGLASYEKSSYNEQFF

clone_size: few
v_call: TRBV20-1
d_call: -
j_call: TRBJ2-7
cdr3_nt: TGCAGTGCTAGACCTCTCTACGAGCAGTACTTC
cdr3_aa: CSARPLYEQYF

clone_size: -
v_call: TRBV7-2
d_call: -
j_call: TRBJ2-7
cdr3_nt: TGTGCCAGCAGCTTAGAACACAGCTCCTACGAGCAGTACTTC
cdr3_aa: CASSLEHSSYEQYF

clone_size: once
v_call: TRBV7-6
d_call: TRBD2
j_call: TRBJ2-3
cdr3_nt: TGTGCCAGCAGCTTACCCACTAGCGCTGATACGCAGTATTTT
cdr3_aa: CASSLPTSADTQYF

clone_size: -
v_call: TRBV28
d_call: TRBD2
j_call: TRBJ2-7
cdr3_nt: TGTGCCAGCAGTTCGACTAGCGGGGCATACGAGCAGTACTTC
cdr3_aa: CASSSTSGAYEQYF

clone_size: -
v_call: TRBV15
d_call: -
j_call: TRBJ2-1
cdr3_nt: TGTGCCACCAGCAGAGGGGGATCTAGCCCCTCGATATCTGAGCAGTTCTTC
cdr3_aa: CATSRGGSSPSISEQFF

clone_size: few
v_call: TRBV19
d_call: TRBD1
j_call: TRBJ2-3
cdr3_nt: TGTGCCAGTAGTGTGACAGGGGGCACAGATACGCAGTATTTT
cdr3_aa: CASSVTGGTDTQYF

clone_size: -
v_call: TRBV7-2
d_call: TRBD2
j_call: TRBJ2-3
cdr3_nt: TGTGCCAGCAGATCTAGCGGGAGCTGGGGAGATACGCAGTATTTT
cdr3_aa: CASRSSGSWGDTQYF